These 2 T cell receptor beta chains share one sample of origin, sequenced in a study of blood T cell repertoires in COVID-19. The assay was immunoSEQ multiplex PCR, and TCRdb's table has in-frame clones only and misses some. The top ten hold roughly 4% of the sample, which has 470,000 or so clones, roughly 91% seen once. The sample comprised peripheral blood. Every receptor here comes from a woman in her 30s with acute or convalescent COVID-19.

The chain couples TRBV5-5 to TRBJ2-5; weak D call: TRBD1 (6 bases). The CDR3 is 14 residues long. V lost 3 bases and J lost 2, with 11 bases in between. Per germline, CDR1 SGHKS and CDR2 YYEKEE (reference sequence). DNA of the CDR3: TGTGCCAGCAGCTACCCGGACAGACAAGAGACCCAGTACTTC. This gives the protein CASSYPDRQETQYF.

This clone came up a few times. The gene calls are TRBV3-1 (or the pseudogene TRBV3-2) and TRBJ2-2; D remains unclear. The CDR3 is 14 amino acids. CDR1 and CDR2 from the germline V gene are LGHDT and YNNKEL (reference sequence). V lost 1 base and J 6 bases, leaving 9 bases between the germline ends. Here the CDR3 DNA reads TGTGCCAGCAGCCAAGTAGACATCCCCGGGGAGCTGTTTTTT. It is translated as CASSQVDIPGELFF.